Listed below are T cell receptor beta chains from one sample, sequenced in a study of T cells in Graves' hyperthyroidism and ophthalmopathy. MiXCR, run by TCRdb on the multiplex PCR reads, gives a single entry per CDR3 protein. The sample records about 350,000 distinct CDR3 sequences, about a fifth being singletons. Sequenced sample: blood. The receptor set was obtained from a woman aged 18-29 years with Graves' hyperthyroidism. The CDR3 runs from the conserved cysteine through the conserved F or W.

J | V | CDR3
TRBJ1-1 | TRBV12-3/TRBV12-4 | CASREDYTEAFF
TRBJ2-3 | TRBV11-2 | CASSLGRDSFTDTQYF
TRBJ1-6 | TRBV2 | CASNGQGPYYNSPLHF
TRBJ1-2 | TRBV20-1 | CSASDRPSYGYTF
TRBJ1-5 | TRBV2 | CASSVEGALQPQHF
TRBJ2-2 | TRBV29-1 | CSVLSGHNTGELFF
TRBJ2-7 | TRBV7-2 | CASSLQGLGEQYF
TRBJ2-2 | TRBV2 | CASRRRDGQNTGELFF
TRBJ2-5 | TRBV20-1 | CSARDELEAQYF
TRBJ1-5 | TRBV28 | CASSLGGRGPDQPQHF
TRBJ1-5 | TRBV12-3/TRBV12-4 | CASSPTAYGDQPQHF
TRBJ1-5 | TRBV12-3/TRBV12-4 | CASSYDAGGYQPQHF